This TCR beta chain was identified during a study of cytomegalovirus exposure and HLA in healthy donors. Study at large: Approximately 80 million unique TCRs from HLA-typed donors were held in an early data release.

General study points: Later on, an analysis tied 15,000 to 20,000 TCR beta sequences to HLA alleles at 0.05 false discovery rate. A missense DCLRE1C variant was associated with V- and J-gene trimming of TCR beta chains in a later analysis, and an independent cohort replicated the association. A later analysis found most CMV-associated TCR beta chains apparently HLA-restricted.

The PCR had 60 Vbeta and 13 Jbeta primers. Repertoires were generated with immunoSEQ multiplex PCR, while TCRdb's copy carries only in-frame clones and drops some. The data hold around 99,000 clones, with about 76% observed a single time. This CDR3 spans 14 amino acids. With V trimmed by 5 bases and J by 5 bases, 8 bases remained unmatched. Germline lookup yields CDR1 SGHTA and CDR2 FQGNSA. This clone was found a few times. Its antigen is still unknown. This clonotype was sampled from a woman aged 30 to 39 in good health and CMV-seronegative. Input material: PBMCs. The V gene is TRBV7-2, the J gene TRBJ2-7; 8 bases are shared with TRBD1. The CDR3 reads CASSASTGVNEQYF. The DNA of the CDR3 is TGTGCCAGCAGCGCCTCGACAGGGGTGAACGAGCAGTACTTC.